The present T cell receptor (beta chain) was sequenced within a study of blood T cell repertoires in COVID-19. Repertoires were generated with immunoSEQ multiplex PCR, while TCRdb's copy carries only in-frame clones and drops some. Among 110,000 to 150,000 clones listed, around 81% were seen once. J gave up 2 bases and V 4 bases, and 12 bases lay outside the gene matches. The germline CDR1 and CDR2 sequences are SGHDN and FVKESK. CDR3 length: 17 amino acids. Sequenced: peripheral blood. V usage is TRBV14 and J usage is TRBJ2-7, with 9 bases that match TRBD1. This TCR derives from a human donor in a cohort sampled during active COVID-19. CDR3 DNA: TGTGCCAGCAGCCTCTTCTTACCGGGACAGGGTCCCTACGAGCAGTACTTC. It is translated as CASSLFLPGQGPYEQYF.